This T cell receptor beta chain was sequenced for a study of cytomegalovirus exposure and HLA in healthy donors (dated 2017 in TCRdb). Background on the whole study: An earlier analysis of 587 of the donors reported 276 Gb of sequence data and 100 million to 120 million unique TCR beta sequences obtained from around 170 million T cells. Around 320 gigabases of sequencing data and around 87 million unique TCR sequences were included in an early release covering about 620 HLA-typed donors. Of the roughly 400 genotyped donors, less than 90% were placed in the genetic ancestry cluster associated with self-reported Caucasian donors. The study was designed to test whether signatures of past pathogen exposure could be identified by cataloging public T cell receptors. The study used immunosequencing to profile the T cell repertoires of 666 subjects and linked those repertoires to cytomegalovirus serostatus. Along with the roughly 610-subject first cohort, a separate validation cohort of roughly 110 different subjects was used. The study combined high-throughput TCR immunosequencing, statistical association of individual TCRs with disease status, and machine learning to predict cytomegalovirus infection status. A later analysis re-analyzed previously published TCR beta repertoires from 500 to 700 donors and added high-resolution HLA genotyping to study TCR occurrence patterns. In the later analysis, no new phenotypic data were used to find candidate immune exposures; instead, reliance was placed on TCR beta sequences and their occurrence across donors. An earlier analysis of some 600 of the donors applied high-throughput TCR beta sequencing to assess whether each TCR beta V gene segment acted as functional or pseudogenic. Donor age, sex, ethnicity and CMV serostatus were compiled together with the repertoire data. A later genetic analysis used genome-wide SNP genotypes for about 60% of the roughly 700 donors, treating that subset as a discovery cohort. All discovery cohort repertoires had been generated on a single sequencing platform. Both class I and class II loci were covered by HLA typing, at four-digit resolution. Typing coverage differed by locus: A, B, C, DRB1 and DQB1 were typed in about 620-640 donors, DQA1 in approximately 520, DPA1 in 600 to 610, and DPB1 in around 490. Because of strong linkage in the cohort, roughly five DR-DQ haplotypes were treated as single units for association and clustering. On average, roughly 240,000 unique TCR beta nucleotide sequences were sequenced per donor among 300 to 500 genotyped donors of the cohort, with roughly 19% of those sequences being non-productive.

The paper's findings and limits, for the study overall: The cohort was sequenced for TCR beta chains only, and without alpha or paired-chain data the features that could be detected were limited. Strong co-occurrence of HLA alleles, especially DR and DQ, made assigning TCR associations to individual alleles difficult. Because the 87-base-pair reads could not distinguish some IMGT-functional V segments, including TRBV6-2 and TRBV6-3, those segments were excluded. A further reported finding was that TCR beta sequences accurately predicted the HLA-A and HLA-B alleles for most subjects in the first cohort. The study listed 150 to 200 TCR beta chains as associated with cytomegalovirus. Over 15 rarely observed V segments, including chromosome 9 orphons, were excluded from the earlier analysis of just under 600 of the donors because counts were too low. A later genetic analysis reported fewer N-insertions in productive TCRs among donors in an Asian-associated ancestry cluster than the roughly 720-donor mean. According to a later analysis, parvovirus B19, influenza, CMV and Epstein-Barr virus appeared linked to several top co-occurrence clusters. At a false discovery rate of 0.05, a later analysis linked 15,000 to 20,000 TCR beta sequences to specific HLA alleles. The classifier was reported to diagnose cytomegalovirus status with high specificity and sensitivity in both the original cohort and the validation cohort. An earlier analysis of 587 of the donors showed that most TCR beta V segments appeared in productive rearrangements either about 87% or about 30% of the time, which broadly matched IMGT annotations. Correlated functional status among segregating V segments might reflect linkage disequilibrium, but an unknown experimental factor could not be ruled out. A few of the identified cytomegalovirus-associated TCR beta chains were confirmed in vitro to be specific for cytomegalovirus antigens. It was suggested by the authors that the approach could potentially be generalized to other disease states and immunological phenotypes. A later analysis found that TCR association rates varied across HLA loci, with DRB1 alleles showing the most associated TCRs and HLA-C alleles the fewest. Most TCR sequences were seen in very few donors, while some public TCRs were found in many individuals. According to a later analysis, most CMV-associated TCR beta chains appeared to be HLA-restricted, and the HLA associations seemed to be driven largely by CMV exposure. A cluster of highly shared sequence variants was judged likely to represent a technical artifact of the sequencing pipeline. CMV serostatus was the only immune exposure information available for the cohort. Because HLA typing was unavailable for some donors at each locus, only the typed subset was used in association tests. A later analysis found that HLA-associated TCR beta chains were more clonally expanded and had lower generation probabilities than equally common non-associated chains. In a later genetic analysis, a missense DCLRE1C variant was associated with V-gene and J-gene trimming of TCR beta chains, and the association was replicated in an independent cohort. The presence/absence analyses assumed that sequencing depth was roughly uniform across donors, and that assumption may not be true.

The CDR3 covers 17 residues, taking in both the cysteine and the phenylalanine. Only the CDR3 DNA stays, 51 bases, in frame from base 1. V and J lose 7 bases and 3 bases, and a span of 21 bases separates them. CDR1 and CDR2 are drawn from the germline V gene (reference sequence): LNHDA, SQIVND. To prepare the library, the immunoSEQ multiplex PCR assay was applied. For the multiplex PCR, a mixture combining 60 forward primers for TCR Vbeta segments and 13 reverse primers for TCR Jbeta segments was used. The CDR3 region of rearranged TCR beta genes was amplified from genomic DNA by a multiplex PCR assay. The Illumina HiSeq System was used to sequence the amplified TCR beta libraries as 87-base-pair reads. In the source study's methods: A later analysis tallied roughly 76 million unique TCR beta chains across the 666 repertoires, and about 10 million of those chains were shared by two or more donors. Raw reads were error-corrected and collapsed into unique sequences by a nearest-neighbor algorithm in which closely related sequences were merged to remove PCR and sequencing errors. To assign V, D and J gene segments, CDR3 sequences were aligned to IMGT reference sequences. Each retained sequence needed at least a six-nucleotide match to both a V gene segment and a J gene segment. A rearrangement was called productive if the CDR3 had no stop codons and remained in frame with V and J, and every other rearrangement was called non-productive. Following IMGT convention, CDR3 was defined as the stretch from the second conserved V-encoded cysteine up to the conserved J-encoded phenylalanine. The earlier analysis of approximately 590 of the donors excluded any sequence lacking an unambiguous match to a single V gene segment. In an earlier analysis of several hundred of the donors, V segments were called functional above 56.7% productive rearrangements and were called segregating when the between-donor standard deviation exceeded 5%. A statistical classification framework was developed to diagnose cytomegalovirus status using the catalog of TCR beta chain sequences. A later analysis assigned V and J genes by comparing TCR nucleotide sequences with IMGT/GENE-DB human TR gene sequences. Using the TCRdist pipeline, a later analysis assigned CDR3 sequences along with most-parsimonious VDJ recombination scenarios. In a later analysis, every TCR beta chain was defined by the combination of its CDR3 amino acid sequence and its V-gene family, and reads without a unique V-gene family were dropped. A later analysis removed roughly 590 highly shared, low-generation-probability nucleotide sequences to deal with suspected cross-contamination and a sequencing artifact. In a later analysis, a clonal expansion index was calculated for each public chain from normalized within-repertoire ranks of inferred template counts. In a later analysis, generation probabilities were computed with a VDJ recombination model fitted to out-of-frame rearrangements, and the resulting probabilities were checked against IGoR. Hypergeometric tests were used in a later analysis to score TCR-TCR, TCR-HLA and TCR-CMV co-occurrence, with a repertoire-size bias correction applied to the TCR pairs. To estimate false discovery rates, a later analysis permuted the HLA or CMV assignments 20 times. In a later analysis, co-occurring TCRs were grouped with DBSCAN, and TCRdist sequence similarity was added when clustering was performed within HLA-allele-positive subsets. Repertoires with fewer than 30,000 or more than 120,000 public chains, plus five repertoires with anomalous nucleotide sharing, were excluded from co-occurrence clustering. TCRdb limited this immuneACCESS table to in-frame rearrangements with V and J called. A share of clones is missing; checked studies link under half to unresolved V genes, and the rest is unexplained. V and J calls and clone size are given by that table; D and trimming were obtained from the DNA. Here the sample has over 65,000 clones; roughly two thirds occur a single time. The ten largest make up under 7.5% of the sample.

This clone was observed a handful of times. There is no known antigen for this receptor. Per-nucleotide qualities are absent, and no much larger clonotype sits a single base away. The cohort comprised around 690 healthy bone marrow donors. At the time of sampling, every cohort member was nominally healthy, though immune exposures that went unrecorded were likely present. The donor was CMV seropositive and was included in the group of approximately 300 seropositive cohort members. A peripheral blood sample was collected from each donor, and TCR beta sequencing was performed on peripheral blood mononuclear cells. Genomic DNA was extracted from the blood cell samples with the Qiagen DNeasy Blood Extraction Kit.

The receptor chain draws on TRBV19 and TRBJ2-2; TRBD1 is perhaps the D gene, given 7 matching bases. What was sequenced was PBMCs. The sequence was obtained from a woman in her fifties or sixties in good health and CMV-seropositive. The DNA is TGTGCCAGTACCCCTAGAGGGCAGGGGGGTGACACCGGGGAGCTGTTTTTT. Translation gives CASTPRGQGGDTGELFF.